One sample yielded the 17 T cell receptor beta chains listed below, sequenced in a study of T cell repertoires in cytomegalovirus infection. A single record per CDR3 protein comes from TCRdb applying MiXCR to the reads. The table lists more than 250,000 distinct CDR3 sequences, roughly 15% of them singletons. The sequenced sample was PBMCs. The source of these receptors is a human donor in good health (CMV status not recorded). Some clones in this sample may be carry-over from other donors' samples.

The chain recombines TRBV20-1 with TRBJ2-1; TRBD1 matches 8 bases. Per the germline V gene, CDR1 is DFQATT and CDR2 is SNEGSKA (reference sequence). The CDR3 spans 14 residues. V dropped 6 bases and J dropped 4; count of bases not matched to a gene: 8. The chain's CDR3 is CSAQTGGFYNEQFF. CDR3 bases: TGCAGTGCCCAAACAGGGGGTTTTTACAATGAGCAGTTCTTC.

This clonotype was observed many times. This sequence joins TRBV12-3 or TRBV12-4 and TRBJ1-5; a weak D match, TRBD1 (5 bases). The ends were cut back, 7 bases at V and 6 bases at J, with 10 bases in the middle. CDR3 length: 12 amino acids. This CDR3 reads CASTRGGQPQHF. CDR3 DNA sequence: TGTGCCAGCACCCGCGGGGGTCAGCCCCAGCATTTT.

In this sample, this clonotype turned up a few times. V usage is TRBV29-1 and J usage is TRBJ2-7; a weak D match, TRBD1 (7 bases). This CDR3 region has 14 residues. The germline gives CDR1 SQVTM, CDR2 ANQGSEA. With 2 bases removed from V and 5 bases from J, the gap between germline ends came to 16 bases. The CDR3 spells CSVEQGGTVHEQYF. The CDR3 DNA reads as TGCAGCGTTGAACAGGGCGGGACAGTCCACGAGCAGTACTTC.

This clonotype was seen ten or more times. The chain links TRBV7-2 to TRBJ2-5; D ambiguous. V lost 4 bases to trimming and J lost 5 bases, with 11 bases between them. Germline assignment: CDR1 SGHTA and CDR2 FQGNSA. This CDR3 is built from 13 residues. The CDR3 nucleotides are TGTGCCAGCAGCTCGGGCTGGGCGGAGACCCAGTACTTC. This codes for CASSSGWAETQYF.

For this clonotype: Given a much more abundant clone one base away, this may be a read error. The J gene is TRBJ1-3, the V gene TRBV28; the D is unclear. CDR1 MDHEN and CDR2 SYDVKM come from the germline V gene. This CDR3 is built from 17 residues. Written as DNA, the CDR3 is TGTGTCAGCAGCCCGCTACCTCCCCAGGTTTTAGGAAACACCATATATTTT. The encoded protein is CVSSPLPPQVLGNTIYF.

This clonotype has a count of ten or more. The chain couples TRBV7-2 to TRBJ2-3; D perhaps matches TRBD2 (6 bases). CDR3 length: 15 amino acids. Germline CDR1 reads SGHTA; CDR2 reads FQGNSA. Trimming took off 1 base at V and 2 bases at J, with 10 bases between the two ends. This CDR3 is CASSLVGSNTDTQYF. The CDR3 region has the DNA TGTGCCAGCAGCTTAGTCGGGAGTAACACAGATACGCAGTATTTT.

On this clonotype itself: A read error may be the cause here, since a much bigger clone is one base away. Here the CDR3 reads CASSLIVGREFF. As DNA, the CDR3 is TGTGCCAGCAGCTTAATCGTGGGACGGGAGTTCTTC. The chain links TRBV7-2 to TRBJ2-1; D is perhaps TRBD1 or TRBD2 (5 bases each). V lost 2 bases, J lost 14 bases, and 13 bases lay in between. The CDR3 runs to 12 residues. Germline-derived CDR1 and CDR2 are SGHTA and FQGNSA.

This clonotype appeared many times. The V and J genes are TRBV6-4 and TRBJ2-1, with 10 bases that match TRBD2. The CDR3 loop spans 14 amino acids. Germline CDR1 is MRHNA and CDR2 is SNTAGT. V lost 2 bases and J lost 8; bases outside the gene matches: 3. This CDR3 is CASSDLAGVHEQFF. As DNA, the CDR3 is TGTGCCAGCAGTGACCTAGCGGGAGTCCATGAGCAGTTCTTC.

The chain recombines TRBV25-1 with TRBJ2-7; unclear D gene. Trimming cost V 1 base and J 3 bases, with 4 bases left between them. CDR1 is MGHDK and CDR2 is SYGVNS in the germline V gene. CDR3 size: 12 residues. CDR3 residues: CASSESGYEQYF. The CDR3 DNA sequence: TGTGCCAGCAGTGAATCGGGCTACGAGCAGTACTTC.

The rearrangement joins TRBV2 to TRBJ2-1; D possibly uses TRBD1 or TRBD2 (5 bases each). V lost 5 bases and J 7 bases, leaving 15 bases between the germline ends. Per the germline V gene, CDR1 is SNHLY and CDR2 is FYNNEI. CDR3 length: 14 residues. CDR3 sequence reads: CASSRDQGTNEQFF. CDR3 DNA: TGTGCCAGCAGTCGGGACCAGGGAACGAATGAGCAGTTCTTC. The full variable domain, rest sourced from reference TRBV2 and TRBJ2-1, is EPEVTQTPSHQVTQMGQEVILRCVPISNHLYFYWYRQILGQKVEFLVSFYNNEISEKSEIFDDQFSVERPDGSNFTLKIRSTKLEDSAMYFCASSRDQGTNEQFFGPGTRLTVL.

J is TRBJ1-5 and V is TRBV20-1, with D hard to call. The CDR3 loop spans 12 amino acids. Germline CDR1 is DFQATT and CDR2 is SNEGSKA (reference sequence). V was pared by 0 bases and J by 4 bases, with 4 bases between. CDR3 sequence reads: CSARDPNQPQHF. CDR3 DNA: TGCAGTGCTAGAGACCCTAATCAGCCCCAGCATTTT.

V usage is TRBV5-4 and J usage is TRBJ2-5; 13 nucleotides agree with TRBD2. Germline-derived CDR1 and CDR2 are SGHNT and YYREEE (reference sequence). The junction had 11 bases not matched to a gene; V was cut back by 4 bases and J by 2 bases. This CDR3 region has 18 residues. The CDR3 coding sequence is TGTGCCAGCAGCCCTACTAGCGGGGGGGCCGAATCTCAAGAGACCCAGTACTTC. It yields the protein CASSPTSGGAESQETQYF.

This clonotype was observed at least ten times. The chain has TRBV7-2 and TRBJ2-2; 8 bases line up with TRBD1. Germline V lookup: CDR1 SGHTA, CDR2 FQGNSA. The CDR3 is 14 residues long. The ends lost 1 base at V and 5 bases at J; junction bases unmatched: 0. The CDR3: CASSLGQGTGELFF. The CDR3 nucleotides are TGTGCCAGCAGCTTAGGACAGGGGACCGGGGAGCTGTTTTTT.

In this sample, this clonotype turned up many times. This chain uses TRBV7-2 with TRBJ1-1; possibly TRBD1 for D (5 bases). V was cut by 5 bases and J by 0 bases, with 10 bases left in between. Germline CDR1 reads SGHTA; CDR2 reads FQGNSA. The CDR3 runs 14 residues. CDR3 nucleotide sequence: TGTGCCAGCAGCCCGACAGCCCTGAACACTGAAGCTTTCTTT. It is translated as CASSPTALNTEAFF. The entire variable domain, with the rest obtained from reference TRBV7-2 and TRBJ1-1, is as follows: GAGVSQSPSNKVTEKGKDVELRCDPISGHTALYWYRQSLGQGLEFLIYFQGNSAPDKSGLPSDRFSAERTGGSVSTLTIQRTQQEDSAVYLCASSPTALNTEAFFGQGTRLTVV.

The sample holds a few counts of this clonotype. The chain links TRBV25-1 to TRBJ2-7; no firm D call. The V gene's germline CDR1 is MGHDK and CDR2 SYGVNS. Trimming shortened V by 3 bases and J by 5 bases, and 8 bases separated the two germline ends. CDR3 length: 12 residues. CDR3 DNA sequence: TGTGCCAGCAGTGATAGGTTCCACGAGCAGTACTTC. Translating it yields CASSDRFHEQYF.

Many counts were recorded for this clonotype. The V gene is TRBV11-2, the J gene TRBJ1-4, with 10 bases that match TRBD1. This CDR3 is built from 15 residues. Per germline, CDR1 SGHAT and CDR2 FQNNGV. V was clipped by 1 base and J by 8 bases; unmatched bases: 4. This CDR3 reads CASSLGGTGDEKLFF. Written as DNA, the CDR3 is TGTGCCAGCAGCTTAGGGGGGACAGGGGACGAAAAACTGTTTTTT.

V gene TRBV6-5 combines with J gene TRBJ2-5, with TRBD2 as a possible D gene (6 bases). The CDR3 runs 15 residues. Between the trimmed V and J ends, which lost 6 bases and 5 bases, there was a span of 19 bases. Germline CDR1 reads MNHEY; CDR2 reads SVGAGI. The CDR3 DNA follows: TGTGCCAGCAGAAGTAGCGGAGCCCCCGTGGAGACCCAGTACTTC. This codes for CASRSSGAPVETQYF.